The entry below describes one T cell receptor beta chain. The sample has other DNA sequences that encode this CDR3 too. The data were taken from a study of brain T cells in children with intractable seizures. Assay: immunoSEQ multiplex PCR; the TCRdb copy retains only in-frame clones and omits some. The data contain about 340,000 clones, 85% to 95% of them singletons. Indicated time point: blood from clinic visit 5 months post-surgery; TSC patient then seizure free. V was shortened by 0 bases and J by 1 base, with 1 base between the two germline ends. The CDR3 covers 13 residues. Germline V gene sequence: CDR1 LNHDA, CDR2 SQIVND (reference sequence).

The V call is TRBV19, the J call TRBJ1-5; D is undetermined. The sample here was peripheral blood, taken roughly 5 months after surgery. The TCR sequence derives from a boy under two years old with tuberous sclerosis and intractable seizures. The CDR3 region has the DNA TGTGCCAGTAGTATAGAGAGCAATCAGCCCCAGCATTTT. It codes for CASSIESNQPQHF.